This TCR beta chain was sequenced for a study of blood T cells in healthy people across ages. Study-wide results and limits: Unsorted PBMCs blocked a conclusive comparison of naive and antigen-experienced cells.

A second PCR, run for roughly 7 to 11 cycles, used a sample-barcoded 5' primer plus a J-beta primer mix. A tag from a template-switch adaptor with 12 random nucleotides marked each cDNA molecule. Via MiXCR, TCRdb re-called the 5' RACE reads, giving one row per CDR3 protein. Of more than 1,400,000 distinct CDR3 sequences listed, around two fifths are singletons. This clonotype was seen more than once but under ten times. Its antigen is undetermined. Investigators took about 9.2 milliliters of peripheral blood from every donor. The clonotype comes from a woman under 30 in good health. Sequencing used blood.

CDR3 in DNA: TGTGCCAGTAGCACCAATGGACAGGGTGCCGGGGAGCTGTTTTTT. As protein: CASSTNGQGAGELFF. The gene calls are TRBV19 and TRBJ2-2; 8 positions agree with TRBD1. Germline trimming cut 6 bases from V and 6 bases from J; bases unmatched to any gene: 9. CDR1 is LNHDA, CDR2 SQIVND, per germline (reference sequence). The CDR3 has 15 amino acids.